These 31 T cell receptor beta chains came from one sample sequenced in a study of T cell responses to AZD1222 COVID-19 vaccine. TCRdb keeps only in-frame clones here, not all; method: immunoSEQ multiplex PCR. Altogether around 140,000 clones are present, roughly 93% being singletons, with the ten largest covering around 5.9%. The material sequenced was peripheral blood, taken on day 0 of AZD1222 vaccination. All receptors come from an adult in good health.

The CDR3: CAEGGLAPDGELFF. The CDR3 nucleotides read TGTGCCGAGGGAGGACTAGCGCCTGACGGGGAGCTGTTTTTT. The genes are TRBV7-9 and TRBJ2-2, with 9 bases identical to TRBD2. Losses at the gene ends were 11 bases for V and 7 bases for J; bases not matched to a gene: 11. The CDR3 is made up of 14 amino acids. The V gene's germline CDR1 is SEHNR and CDR2 FQNEAQ (reference sequence).

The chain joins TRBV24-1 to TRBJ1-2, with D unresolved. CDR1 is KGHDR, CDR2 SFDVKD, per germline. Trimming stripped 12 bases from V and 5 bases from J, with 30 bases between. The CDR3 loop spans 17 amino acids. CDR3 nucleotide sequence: TGTGCCTCGAGCAGTGCACACGGGGTTCAGGAAGGATATGGCTACACCTTC. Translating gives CASSSAHGVQEGYGYTF.

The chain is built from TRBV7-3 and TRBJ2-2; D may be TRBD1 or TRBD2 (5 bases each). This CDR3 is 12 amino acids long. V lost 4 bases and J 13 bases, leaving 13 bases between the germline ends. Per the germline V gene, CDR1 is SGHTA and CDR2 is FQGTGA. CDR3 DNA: TGTGCCAGCAGCTCGCTAACAGGAGGGCTGTTTTTT. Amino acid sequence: CASSSLTGGLFF.

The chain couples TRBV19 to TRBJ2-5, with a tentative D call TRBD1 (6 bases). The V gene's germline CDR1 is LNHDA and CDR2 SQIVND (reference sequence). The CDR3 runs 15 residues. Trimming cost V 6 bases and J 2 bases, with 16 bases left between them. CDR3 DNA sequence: TGTGCCAGTAGCCCAACAGGGAATCTTCAAGAGACCCAGTACTTC. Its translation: CASSPTGNLQETQYF.

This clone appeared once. The CDR3 bases are TGTGCCAGCAGCCATGAGCCGGGACAGGGACAAGAGACCCAGTACTTC. Amino acid sequence: CASSHEPGQGQETQYF. This chain joins TRBV3-1 (or the pseudogene TRBV3-2) and TRBJ2-5; 9 nucleotides match TRBD1. This CDR3 contains 16 residues. Germline V CDR1 and CDR2: LGHDT, YNNKEL (reference sequence). J gave up 2 bases and V 3 bases, and 7 bases lay outside the gene matches.

CDR3 sequence: CASSLGPYNSPLHF. For the CDR3, the DNA is TGTGCCAGCAGTTTGGGCCCATATAATTCACCCCTCCACTTT. The gene calls are TRBV11-3 and TRBJ1-6; D uncertain. The length of the CDR3 is 14 residues. Germline CDR1 is SGHNT and CDR2 is YENEEA. The ends were cut back, 6 bases at V and 4 bases at J, with 10 bases in the middle. Full variable domain (missing parts from reference TRBV11-3 and TRBJ1-6): EAGVVQSPRYKIIEKKQPVAFWCNPISGHNTLYWYLQNLGQGPELLIRYENEEAVDDSQLPKDRFSAERLKGVDSTLKIQPAELGDSAVYLCASSLGPYNSPLHFGNGTRLTVT.

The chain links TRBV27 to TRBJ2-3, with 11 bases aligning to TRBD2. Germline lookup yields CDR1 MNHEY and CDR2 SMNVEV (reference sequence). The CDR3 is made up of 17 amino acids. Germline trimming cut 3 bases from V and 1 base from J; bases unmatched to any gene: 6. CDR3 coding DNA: TGTGCCAGCAGTTTTTATAGCGGGGGGGCTGGCACAGATACGCAGTATTTT. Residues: CASSFYSGGAGTDTQYF.

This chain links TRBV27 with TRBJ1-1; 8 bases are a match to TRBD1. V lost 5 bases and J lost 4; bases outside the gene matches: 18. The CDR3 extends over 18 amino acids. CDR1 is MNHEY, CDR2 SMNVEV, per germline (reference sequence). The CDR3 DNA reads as TGTGCCAGCAGTCAAACAGGGGGTGGCGTTCGGTTGGCCACTGAAGCTTTCTTT. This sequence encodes CASSQTGGGVRLATEAFF.

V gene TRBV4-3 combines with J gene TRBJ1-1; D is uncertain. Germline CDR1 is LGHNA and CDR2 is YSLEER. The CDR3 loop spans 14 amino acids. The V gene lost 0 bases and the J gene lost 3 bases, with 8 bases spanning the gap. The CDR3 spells CASSQDSEYTEAFF. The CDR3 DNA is TGCGCCAGCAGCCAAGATAGTGAGTACACTGAAGCTTTCTTT.

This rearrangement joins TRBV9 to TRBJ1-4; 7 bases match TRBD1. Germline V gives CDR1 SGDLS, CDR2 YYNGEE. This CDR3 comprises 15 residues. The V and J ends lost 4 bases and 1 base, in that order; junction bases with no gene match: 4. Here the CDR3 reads CASSFRQGTNEKLFF. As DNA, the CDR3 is TGTGCCAGCAGCTTCCGACAGGGAACTAATGAAAAACTGTTTTTT.

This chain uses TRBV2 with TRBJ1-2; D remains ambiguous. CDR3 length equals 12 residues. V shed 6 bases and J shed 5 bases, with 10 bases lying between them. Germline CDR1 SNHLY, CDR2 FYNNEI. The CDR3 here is CASRRTSYGYTF. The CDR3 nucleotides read TGTGCCAGCAGACGGACGTCGTATGGCTACACCTTC. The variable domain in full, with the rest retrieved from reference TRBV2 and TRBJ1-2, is EPEVTQTPSHQVTQMGQEVILRCVPISNHLYFYWYRQILGQKVEFLVSFYNNEISEKSEIFDDQFSVERPDGSNFTLKIRSTKLEDSAMYFCASRRTSYGYTFGSGTRLTVV.

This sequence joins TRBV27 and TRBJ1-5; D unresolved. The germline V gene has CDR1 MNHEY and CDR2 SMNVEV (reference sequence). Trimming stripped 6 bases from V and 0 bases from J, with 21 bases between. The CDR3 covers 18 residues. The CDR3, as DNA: TGTGCCAGCAGGAGGACGGTCCACCTCGCGGATAGCAATCAGCCCCAGCATTTT. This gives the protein CASRRTVHLADSNQPQHF.

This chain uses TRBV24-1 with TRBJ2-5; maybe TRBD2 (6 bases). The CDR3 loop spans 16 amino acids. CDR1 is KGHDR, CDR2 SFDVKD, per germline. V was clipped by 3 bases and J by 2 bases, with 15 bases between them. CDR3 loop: CATSDAGGTTQETQYF. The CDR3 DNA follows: TGTGCCACCAGTGATGCCGGGGGAACGACGCAAGAGACCCAGTACTTC.

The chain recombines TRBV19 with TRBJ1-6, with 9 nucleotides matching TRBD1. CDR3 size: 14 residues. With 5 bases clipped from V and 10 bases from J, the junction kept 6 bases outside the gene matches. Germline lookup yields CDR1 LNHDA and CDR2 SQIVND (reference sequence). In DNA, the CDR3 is TGTGCCAGTAGTGGGGACAGGGTCGTATCACCCCTCCACTTT. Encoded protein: CASSGDRVVSPLHF.

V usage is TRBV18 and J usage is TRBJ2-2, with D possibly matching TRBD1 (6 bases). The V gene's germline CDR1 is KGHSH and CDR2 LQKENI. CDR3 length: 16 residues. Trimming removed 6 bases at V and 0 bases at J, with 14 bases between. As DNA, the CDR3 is TGTGCCAGCTCTCGTCAGGGGATGTCGAACACCGGGGAGCTGTTTTTT. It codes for CASSRQGMSNTGELFF. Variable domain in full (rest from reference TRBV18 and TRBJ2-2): NAGVMQNPRHLVRRRGQEARLRCSPMKGHSHVYWYRQLPEEGLKFMVYLQKENIIDESGMPKERFSAEFPKEGPSILRIQQVVRGDSAAYFCASSRQGMSNTGELFFGEGSRLTVL.

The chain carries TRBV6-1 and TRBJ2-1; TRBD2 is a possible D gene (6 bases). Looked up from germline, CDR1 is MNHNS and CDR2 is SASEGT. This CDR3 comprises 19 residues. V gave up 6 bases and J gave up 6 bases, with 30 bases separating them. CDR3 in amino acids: CASRELGLHLSPTSNEQFF. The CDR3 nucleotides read TGTGCCAGCAGGGAACTGGGACTCCACCTTTCGCCCACCAGCAATGAGCAGTTCTTC.

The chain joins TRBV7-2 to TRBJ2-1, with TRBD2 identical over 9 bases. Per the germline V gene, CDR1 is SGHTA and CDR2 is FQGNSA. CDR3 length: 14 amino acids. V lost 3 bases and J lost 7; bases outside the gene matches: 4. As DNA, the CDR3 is TGTGCCAGCAGCTTGCGGGGGGGTCGAAATGAGCAGTTCTTC. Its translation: CASSLRGGRNEQFF. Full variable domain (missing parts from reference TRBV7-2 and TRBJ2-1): GAGVSQSPSNKVTEKGKDVELRCDPISGHTALYWYRQSLGQGLEFLIYFQGNSAPDKSGLPSDRFSAERTGGSVSTLTIQRTQQEDSAVYLCASSLRGGRNEQFFGPGTRLTVL.

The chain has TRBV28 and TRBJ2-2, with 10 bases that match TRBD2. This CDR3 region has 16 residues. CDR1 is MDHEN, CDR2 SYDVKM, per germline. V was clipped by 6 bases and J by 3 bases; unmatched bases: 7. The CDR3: CASRPSGRADTGELFF. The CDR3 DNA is TGTGCCAGCAGACCCAGCGGGAGGGCCGACACCGGGGAGCTGTTTTTT.

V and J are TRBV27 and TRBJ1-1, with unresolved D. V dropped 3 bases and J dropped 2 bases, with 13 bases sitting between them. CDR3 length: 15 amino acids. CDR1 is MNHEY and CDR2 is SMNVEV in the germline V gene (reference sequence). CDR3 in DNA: TGTGCCAGCAGTTTGGGCGCGAGGATAAACACTGAAGCTTTCTTT. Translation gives CASSLGARINTEAFF.

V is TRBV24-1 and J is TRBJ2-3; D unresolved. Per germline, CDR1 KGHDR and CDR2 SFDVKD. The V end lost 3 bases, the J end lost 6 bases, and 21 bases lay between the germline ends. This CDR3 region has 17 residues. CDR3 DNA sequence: TGTGCCACCAGTGATGATGACGCCACCCCAAAGGCGGATACGCAGTATTTT. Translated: CATSDDDATPKADTQYF.

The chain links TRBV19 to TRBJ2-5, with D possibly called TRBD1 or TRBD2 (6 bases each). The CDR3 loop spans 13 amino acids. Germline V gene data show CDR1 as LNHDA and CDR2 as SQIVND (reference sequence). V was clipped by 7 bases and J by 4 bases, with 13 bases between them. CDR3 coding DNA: TGTGCCAGTACCCTCAGGGGAGGAGAGACCCAGTACTTC. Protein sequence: CASTLRGGETQYF.

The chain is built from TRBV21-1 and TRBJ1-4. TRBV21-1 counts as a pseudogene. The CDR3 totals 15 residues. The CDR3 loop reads CASSKVEGWEEKLFF. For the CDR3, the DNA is TGTGCCAGCAGCAAAGTAGAGGGATGGGAGGAAAAACTGTTTTTT.

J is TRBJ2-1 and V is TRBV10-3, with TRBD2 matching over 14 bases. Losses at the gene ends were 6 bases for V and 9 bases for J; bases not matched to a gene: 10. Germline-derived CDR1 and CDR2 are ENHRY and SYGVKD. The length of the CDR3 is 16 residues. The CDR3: CAISRLAGGPGSEQFF. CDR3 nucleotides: TGTGCCATCAGCAGACTAGCGGGAGGGCCTGGGAGTGAGCAGTTCTTC.

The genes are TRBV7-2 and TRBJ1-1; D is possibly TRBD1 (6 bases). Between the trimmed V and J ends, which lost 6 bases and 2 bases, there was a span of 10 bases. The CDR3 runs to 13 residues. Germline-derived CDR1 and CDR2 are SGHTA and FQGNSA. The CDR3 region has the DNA TGTGCCAGCAGGCAACAGGGTAACACTGAAGCTTTCTTT. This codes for CASRQQGNTEAFF.

The CDR3 nucleotides are TGTGCCAGCAGCCTAACGGCCCTGGGCCCCGCTCTGTACGAGCAGTACTTC. The encoded protein is CASSLTALGPALYEQYF. This chain links TRBV27 with TRBJ2-7; D gene unclear. This CDR3 comprises 17 residues. Deletions cut 6 bases from V and 4 bases from J, with 25 bases between. Germline V lookup: CDR1 MNHEY, CDR2 SMNVEV (reference sequence).

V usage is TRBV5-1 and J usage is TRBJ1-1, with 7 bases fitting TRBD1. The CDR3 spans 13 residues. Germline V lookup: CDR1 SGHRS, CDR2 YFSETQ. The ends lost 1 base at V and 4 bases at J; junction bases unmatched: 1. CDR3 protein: CASSLRDSTEAFF. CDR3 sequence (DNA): TGCGCCAGCAGCTTGCGGGACAGCACTGAAGCTTTCTTT.

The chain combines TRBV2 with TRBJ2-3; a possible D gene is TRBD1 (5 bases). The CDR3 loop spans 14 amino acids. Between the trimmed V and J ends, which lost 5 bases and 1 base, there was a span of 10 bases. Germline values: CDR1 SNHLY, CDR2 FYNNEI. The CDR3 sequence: CASSKGFGTDTQYF. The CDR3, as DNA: TGTGCCAGCAGTAAGGGGTTTGGCACAGATACGCAGTATTTT. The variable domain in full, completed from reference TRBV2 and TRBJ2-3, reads EPEVTQTPSHQVTQMGQEVILRCVPISNHLYFYWYRQILGQKVEFLVSFYNNEISEKSEIFDDQFSVERPDGSNFTLKIRSTKLEDSAMYFCASSKGFGTDTQYFGPGTRLTVL.

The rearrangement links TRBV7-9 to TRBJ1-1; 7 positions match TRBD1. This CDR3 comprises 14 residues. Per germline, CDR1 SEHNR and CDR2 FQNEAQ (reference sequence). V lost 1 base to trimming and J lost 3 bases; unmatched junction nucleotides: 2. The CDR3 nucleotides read TGTGCCAGCAGCTTAGAAACAGGGGACACTGAAGCTTTCTTT. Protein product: CASSLETGDTEAFF. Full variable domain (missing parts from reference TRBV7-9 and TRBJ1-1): DTGVSQNPRHKITKRGQNVTFRCDPISEHNRLYWYRQTLGQGPEFLTYFQNEAQLEKSRLLSDRFSAERPKGSFSTLEIQRTEQGDSAMYLCASSLETGDTEAFFGQGTRLTVV.

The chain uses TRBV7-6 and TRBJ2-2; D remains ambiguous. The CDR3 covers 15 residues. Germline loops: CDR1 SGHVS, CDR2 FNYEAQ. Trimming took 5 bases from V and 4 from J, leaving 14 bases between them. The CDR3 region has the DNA TGTGCCAGCAGCCCTAAGTCCCTAGGCACCGGGGAGCTGTTTTTT. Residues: CASSPKSLGTGELFF.

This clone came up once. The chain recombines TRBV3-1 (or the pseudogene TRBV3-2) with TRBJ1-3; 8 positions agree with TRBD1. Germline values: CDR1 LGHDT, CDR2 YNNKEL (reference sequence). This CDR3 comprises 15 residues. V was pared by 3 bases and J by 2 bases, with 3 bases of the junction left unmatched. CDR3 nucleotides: TGTGCCAGCAGCCACCTACAGGGGGCTGGAAACACCATATATTTT. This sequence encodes CASSHLQGAGNTIYF.

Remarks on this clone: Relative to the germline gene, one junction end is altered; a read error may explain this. The CDR3 region is CASSLTGSGDTQYF. CDR3 in DNA: TGTGCTAGCAGCTTAACCGGGTCGGGAGATACGCAGTATTTT. The rearrangement joins TRBV7-7 to TRBJ2-3; D gene ambiguous. The CDR3 extends over 14 amino acids. Germline V gives CDR1 SSHAT, CDR2 FNYEAQ (reference sequence). Drawing the rest from reference TRBV7-7 and TRBJ2-3, the complete variable domain is GAGVSQSPRYKVTKRGQDVTLRCDPISSHATLYWYQQALGQGPEFLTYFNYEAQPDKSGLPSDRFSAERPEGSISTLTIQRTEQRDSAMYRCASSLTGSGDTQYFGPGTRLTVL.